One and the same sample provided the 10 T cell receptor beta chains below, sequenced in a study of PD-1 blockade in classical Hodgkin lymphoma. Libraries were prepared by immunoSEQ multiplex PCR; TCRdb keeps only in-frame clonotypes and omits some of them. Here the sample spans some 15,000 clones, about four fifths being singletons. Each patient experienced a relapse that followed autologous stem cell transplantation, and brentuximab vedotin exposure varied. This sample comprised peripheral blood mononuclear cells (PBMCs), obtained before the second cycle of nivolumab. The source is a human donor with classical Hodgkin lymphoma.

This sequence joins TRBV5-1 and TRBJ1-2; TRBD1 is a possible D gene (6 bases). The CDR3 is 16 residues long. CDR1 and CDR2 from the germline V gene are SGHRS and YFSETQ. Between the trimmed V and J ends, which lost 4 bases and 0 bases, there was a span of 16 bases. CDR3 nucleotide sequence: TGCGCCAGCAGCCTGCAGGGGCTACAGGCTAACTATGGCTACACCTTC. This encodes CASSLQGLQANYGYTF.

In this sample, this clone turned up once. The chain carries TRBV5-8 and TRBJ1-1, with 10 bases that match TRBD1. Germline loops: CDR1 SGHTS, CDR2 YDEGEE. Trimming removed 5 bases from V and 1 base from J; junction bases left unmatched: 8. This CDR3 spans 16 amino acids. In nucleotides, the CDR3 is TGTGCCAGCAGGGAGGGGACAGGGGAACCGAACACTGAAGCTTTCTTT. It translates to CASREGTGEPNTEAFF.

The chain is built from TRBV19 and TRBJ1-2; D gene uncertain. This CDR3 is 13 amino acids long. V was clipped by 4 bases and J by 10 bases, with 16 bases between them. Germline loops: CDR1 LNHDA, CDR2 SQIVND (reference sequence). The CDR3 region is CASSSWSWDDYTF. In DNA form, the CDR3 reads TGTGCCAGTAGTAGTTGGTCGTGGGATGACTACACCTTC.

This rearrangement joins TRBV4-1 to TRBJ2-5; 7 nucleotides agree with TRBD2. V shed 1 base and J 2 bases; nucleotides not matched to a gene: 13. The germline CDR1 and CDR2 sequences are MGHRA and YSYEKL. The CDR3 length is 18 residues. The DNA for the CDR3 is TGCGCCAGCAGCCAAGGACCCCCAACAGCGGGGATACAAGAGACCCAGTACTTC. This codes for CASSQGPPTAGIQETQYF.

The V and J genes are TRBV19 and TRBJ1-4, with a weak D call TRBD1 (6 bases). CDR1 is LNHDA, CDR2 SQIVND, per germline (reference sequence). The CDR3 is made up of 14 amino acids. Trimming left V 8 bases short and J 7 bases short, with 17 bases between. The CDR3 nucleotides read TGTGCCAGTCGCACAGGGAGTGTGGGTGAAAAACTGTTTTTT. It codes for CASRTGSVGEKLFF.

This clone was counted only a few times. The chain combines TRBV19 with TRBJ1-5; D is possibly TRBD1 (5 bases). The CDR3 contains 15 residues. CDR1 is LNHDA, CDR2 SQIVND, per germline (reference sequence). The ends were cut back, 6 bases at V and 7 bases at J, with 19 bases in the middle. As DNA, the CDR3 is TGTGCCAGTAGCCTCGGAGGGGTTTGGGAACAGCCCCAGCATTTT. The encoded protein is CASSLGGVWEQPQHF.

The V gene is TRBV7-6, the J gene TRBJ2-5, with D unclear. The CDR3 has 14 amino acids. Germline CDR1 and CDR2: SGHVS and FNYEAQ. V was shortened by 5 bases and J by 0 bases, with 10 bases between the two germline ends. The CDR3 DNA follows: TGTGCCAGCAGCCTCTTGGGCTACCAAGAGACCCAGTACTTC. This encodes CASSLLGYQETQYF.

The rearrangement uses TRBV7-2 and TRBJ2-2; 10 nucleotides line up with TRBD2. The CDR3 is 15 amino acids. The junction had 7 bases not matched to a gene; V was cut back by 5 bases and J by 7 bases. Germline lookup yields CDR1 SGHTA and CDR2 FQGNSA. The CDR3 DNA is TGTGCCAGCAGCCAGCGGGGGGGCCGAGACGGGGAGCTGTTTTTT. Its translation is CASSQRGGRDGELFF.

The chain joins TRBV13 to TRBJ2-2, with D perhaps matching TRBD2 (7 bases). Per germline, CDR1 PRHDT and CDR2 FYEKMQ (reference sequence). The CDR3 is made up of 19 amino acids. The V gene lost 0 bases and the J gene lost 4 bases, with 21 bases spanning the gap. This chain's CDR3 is CASSLGGGAVFRRTGELFF. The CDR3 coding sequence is TGTGCCAGCAGCTTAGGAGGGGGGGCCGTCTTTCGTCGCACCGGGGAGCTGTTTTTT.

The CDR3 region is CASSQDRRGEAFF. As DNA, the CDR3 is TGCGCCAGCAGCCAAGATCGGAGGGGGGAAGCTTTCTTT. This rearrangement joins TRBV4-1 to TRBJ1-1, with a weak D call TRBD1 (6 bases). Germline-derived CDR1 and CDR2 are MGHRA and YSYEKL. The V end was cut by 0 bases, the J end by 8 bases, with 10 bases between. CDR3 length: 13 amino acids.